This is a list of T cell receptor beta chains from one sample in a study of PD-1 blockade in classical Hodgkin lymphoma. TCRdb keeps only in-frame clones here, not all; method: immunoSEQ multiplex PCR. This table has more than 90,000 clones, roughly 89% appearing once. Sample: peripheral blood mononuclear cells (PBMCs), taken before the second cycle of nivolumab. The receptors were gathered from a human donor with classical Hodgkin lymphoma. CDR3s include the opening cysteine and the closing phenylalanine or tryptophan. Fields, in order: D gene, J gene, clone size, V gene, CDR3 DNA, CDR3 protein. D genes are given only for firm matches. Expanded clones get a size class; other rows say once, few or many, or leave the size out.

- TRBJ2-5 - TRBV6-5 TGTGCCAGCAGTTACAAGGACAGCGTTTGGGAGACCCAGTACTTC CASSYKDSVWETQYF
- TRBJ2-7 - TRBV4-1 TGCGCCAGCAGCCAAGGGGCGGGATCCTACGAGCAGTACTTC CASSQGAGSYEQYF
- TRBJ2-7 - TRBV6-5 TGTGCCAGCAGTTACAAGGGGGAAAGCTCCTACGAGCAGTACTTC CASSYKGESSYEQYF
- TRBJ2-5 - TRBV15 TGTGCCACCAGGGCAGTTATCCGGGAGACCCAGTACTTC CATRAVIRETQYF
TRBD1 TRBJ1-5 - TRBV29-1 TGCAGCGTTAAGTTTGGGACAGGGAATCAGCCCCAGCATTTT CSVKFGTGNQPQHF
- TRBJ2-5 - TRBV6-6 TGTGCCAGCAGTTACTCGAATGGCAGGGGTCGGGAGACCCAGTACTTC CASSYSNGRGRETQYF
- TRBJ2-7 - TRBV6-5 TGTGCCTCGGCCGGCGGGGCCCGCTCCTACGAGCAGTACTTC CASAGGARSYEQYF
TRBD1 TRBJ2-7 - TRBV30 TGTGCCCGCTCGGGACAGGGCCCCTACGAGCAGTACTTC CARSGQGPYEQYF
TRBD2 TRBJ2-1 - TRBV7-9 TGTGCCAGCAGCACTCCGGGACTAGCGGGGGGGCAAATCTACAATGAGCAGTTCTTC CASSTPGLAGGQIYNEQFF
- TRBJ1-2 - TRBV10-3 TGTGCGACCTTGGGGGCCGGACCGTTCTATGGCTACACCTTC CATLGAGPFYGYTF
TRBD1 TRBJ2-3 - TRBV30 TGTGCCTGGAGTGTCACGCGAACAGGGGGCGGCTCTAGCACAGATACGCAGTATTTT CAWSVTRTGGGSSTDTQYF
- TRBJ2-1 few TRBV27 TGTGCCAGCGGAGGGACGACCGGGGATGAGCAGTTCTTC CASGGTTGDEQFF
- TRBJ1-2 - TRBV29-1 TGCAGCGTTGACTTATACGGGGGTGCGGCCTATGGCTACACCTTC CSVDLYGGAAYGYTF
TRBD1 TRBJ2-2 - TRBV2 TGTGCCAGCAGTGAAGCGCCGAGGGGGCTGAACACCGGGGAGCTGTTTTTT CASSEAPRGLNTGELFF
- TRBJ2-3 - TRBV5-6 TGTGCCAGCAGCTCGGAGACAGGTGCTAGCACAGATACGCAGTATTTT CASSSETGASTDTQYF
- TRBJ2-7 - TRBV28 TGTGCCAGCAGTTTAAACCCCTTGGACAGTCTTTCCTACGAGCAGTACTTC CASSLNPLDSLSYEQYF
TRBD2 TRBJ2-5 - TRBV19 TGTGCCAGTAGTATTTTAGGGACTAGCGGGGGATTGGAGACCCAGTACTTC CASSILGTSGGLETQYF
TRBD2 TRBJ2-2 - TRBV11-2 TGTGCCAGCAGCTTTCGGGGGGGCGACACCGGGGAGCTGTTTTTT CASSFRGGDTGELFF
- TRBJ2-6 - TRBV7-9 TGTGCCAGCAGCGGCAGGTCCCACTCTGGGGCCAACGTCCTGACTTTC CASSGRSHSGANVLTF
TRBD1 TRBJ2-3 - TRBV7-2 TGTGCCAGCAGCTTAGCCCAGGGGGCGGATACGCAGTATTTT CASSLAQGADTQYF
- TRBJ1-5 - TRBV12-5 TGTGCTAGTGGTTTGGTATATCTCCTGTGGGGAGGGAATCAGCCCCAGCATTTT CASGLVYLLWGGNQPQHF
TRBD1 TRBJ2-7 - TRBV19 TGTGCCAGTAGGACCACCGGGACAGGGGCCTACTACGAGCAGTACTTC CASRTTGTGAYYEQYF
- TRBJ1-2 - TRBV29-1 TGCAGCGTTGAGGGGGAAAGGGCTAACTATGGCTACACCTTC CSVEGERANYGYTF
- TRBJ2-7 - TRBV6-6 TGTGCCAGCAGTCCCCTCCCAGCAGGCCTCTACGAGCAGTACTTC CASSPLPAGLYEQYF
- TRBJ2-7 - TRBV19 TGTGCCAGTAGTATAATCCTCAACCCCTACGAGCAGTACTTC CASSIILNPYEQYF
- TRBJ1-1 - TRBV6-5 TGTGCCACCACCCCAAATTGGGTGAACACTGAAGCTTTCTTT CATTPNWVNTEAFF
TRBD2 TRBJ2-5 once TRBV15 TGTGCCACCAGCAGAGTAGAAGGTAGCGGGGGCCTGAAAGAGACCCAGTACTTC CATSRVEGSGGLKETQYF
TRBD2 TRBJ2-1 - TRBV28 TGTGCCAGCAGTCCCCGGGGGGGGGCTTACAATGAGCAGTTCTTC CASSPRGGAYNEQFF
- TRBJ1-5 many TRBV28 TGTGCCAGCAGTATACCCGGGACCCATAGCAATCAGCCCCAGCATTTT CASSIPGTHSNQPQHF
- TRBJ2-3 - TRBV30 TGTGCCTGGAGTCCGTTTGGGCCAGATACGCAGTATTTT CAWSPFGPDTQYF